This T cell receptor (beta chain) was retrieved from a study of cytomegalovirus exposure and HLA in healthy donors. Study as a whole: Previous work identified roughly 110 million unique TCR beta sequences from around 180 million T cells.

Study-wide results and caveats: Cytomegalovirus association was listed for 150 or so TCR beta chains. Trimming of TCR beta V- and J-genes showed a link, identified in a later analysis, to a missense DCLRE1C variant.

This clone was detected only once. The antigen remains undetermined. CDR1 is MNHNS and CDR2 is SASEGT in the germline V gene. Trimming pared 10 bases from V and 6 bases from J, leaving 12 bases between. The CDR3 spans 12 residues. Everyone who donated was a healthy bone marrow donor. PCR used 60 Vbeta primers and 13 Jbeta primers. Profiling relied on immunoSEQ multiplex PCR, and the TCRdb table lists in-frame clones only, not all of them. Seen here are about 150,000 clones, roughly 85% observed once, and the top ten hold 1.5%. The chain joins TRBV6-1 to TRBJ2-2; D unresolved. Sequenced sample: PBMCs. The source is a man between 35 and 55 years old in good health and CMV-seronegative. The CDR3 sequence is CATQRVAGELFF. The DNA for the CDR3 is TGTGCCACCCAAAGAGTGGCCGGGGAGCTGTTTTTT.